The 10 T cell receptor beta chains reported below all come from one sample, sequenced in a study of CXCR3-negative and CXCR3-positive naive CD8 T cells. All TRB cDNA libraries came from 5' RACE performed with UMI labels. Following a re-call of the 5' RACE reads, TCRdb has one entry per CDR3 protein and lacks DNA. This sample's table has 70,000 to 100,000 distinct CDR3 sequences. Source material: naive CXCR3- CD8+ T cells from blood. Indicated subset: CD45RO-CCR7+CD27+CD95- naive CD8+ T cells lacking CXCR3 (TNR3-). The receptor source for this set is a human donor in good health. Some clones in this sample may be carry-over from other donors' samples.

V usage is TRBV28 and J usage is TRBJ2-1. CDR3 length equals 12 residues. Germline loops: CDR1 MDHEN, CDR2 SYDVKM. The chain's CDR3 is CASSFPHNEQFF.

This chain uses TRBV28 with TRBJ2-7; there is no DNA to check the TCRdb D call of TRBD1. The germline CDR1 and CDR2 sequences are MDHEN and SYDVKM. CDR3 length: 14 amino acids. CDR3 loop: CASSLRQGTYEQYF.

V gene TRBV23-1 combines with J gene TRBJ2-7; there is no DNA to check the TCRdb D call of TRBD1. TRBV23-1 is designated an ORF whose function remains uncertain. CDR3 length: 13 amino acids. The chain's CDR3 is CASRGAGQREQYF.

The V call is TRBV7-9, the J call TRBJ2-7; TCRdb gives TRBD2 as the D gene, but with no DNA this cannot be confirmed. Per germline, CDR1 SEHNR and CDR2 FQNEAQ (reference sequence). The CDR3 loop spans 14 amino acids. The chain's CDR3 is CASSNGLAAYEQYF.

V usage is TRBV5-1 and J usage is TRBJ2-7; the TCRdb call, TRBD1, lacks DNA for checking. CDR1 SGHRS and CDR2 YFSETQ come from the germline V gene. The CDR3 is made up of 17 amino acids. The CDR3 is CASSLGPGFVGSYEQYF. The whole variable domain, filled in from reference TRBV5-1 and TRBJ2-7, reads KAGVTQTPRYLIKTRGQQVTLSCSPISGHRSVSWYQQTPGQGLQFLFEYFSETQRNKGNFPGRFSGRQFSNSRSEMNVSTLELGDSALYLCASSLGPGFVGSYEQYFGPGTRLTVT.

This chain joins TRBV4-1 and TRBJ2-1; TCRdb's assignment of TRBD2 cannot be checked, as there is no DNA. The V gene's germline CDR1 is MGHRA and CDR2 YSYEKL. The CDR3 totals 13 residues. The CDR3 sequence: CASSHSGGYEQFF.

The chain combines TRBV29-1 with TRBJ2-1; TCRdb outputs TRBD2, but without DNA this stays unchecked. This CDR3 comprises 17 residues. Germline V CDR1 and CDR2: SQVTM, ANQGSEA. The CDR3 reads CSALGLAGDLTYNEQFF.

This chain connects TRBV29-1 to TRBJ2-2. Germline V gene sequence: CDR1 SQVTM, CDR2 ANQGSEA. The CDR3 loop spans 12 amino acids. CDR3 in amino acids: CSVEVWTGELFF.

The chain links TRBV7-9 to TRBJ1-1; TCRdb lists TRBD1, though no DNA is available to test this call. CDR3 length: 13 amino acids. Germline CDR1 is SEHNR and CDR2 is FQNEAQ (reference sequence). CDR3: CASSLPGNTEAFF.

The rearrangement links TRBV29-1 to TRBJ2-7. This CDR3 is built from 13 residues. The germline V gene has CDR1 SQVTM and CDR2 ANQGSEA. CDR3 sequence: CSVRPNPTYEQYF.